These 3 T cell receptor beta chains came from one sample sequenced in a study of shared clonotypes between healthy human individuals. The method was immunoSEQ multiplex PCR; TCRdb's version includes in-frame clones alone and lacks a portion of them. The sample yields 1.6 million or so clones, roughly 95% seen once. Specimen: naive CD4+ T cells sorted from blood. Subset of the sample: CD45RA+ positively selected. These receptors were collected from a man aged 25 to 40 in good health.

CDR3 residues: CAISEREPGALVGTEAFF. CDR3 coding DNA: TGTGCCATCAGCGAAAGGGAACCGGGGGCCCTCGTCGGCACTGAAGCTTTCTTT. The J gene is TRBJ1-1, the V gene TRBV10-3; D perhaps matches TRBD1 (6 bases). Trimming left V 6 bases short and J 4 bases short, with 27 bases between. Per the germline V gene, CDR1 is ENHRY and CDR2 is SYGVKD. The CDR3 extends over 18 amino acids.

The chain uses TRBV6-4 and TRBJ2-7, with TRBD2 as a possible D gene (7 bases). This CDR3 comprises 15 residues. Trimming pared 6 bases from V and 3 bases from J, leaving 18 bases between. In germline, CDR1 is MRHNA, CDR2 SNTAGT. The CDR3 region is CASSTVGRGIYEQYF. The CDR3 region has the DNA TGTGCCAGCAGCACAGTGGGGAGGGGGATCTACGAGCAGTACTTC.

J is TRBJ2-2 and V is TRBV18; TRBD2 matches 13 bases. Germline lookup yields CDR1 KGHSH and CDR2 LQKENI. The CDR3 totals 20 residues. J was trimmed by 0 bases and V by 3 bases; bases with no gene match: 10. The CDR3 is CASSPRGLAGVSANTGELFF. Here the CDR3 DNA reads TGTGCCAGCTCACCCAGAGGACTAGCGGGAGTAAGCGCGAACACCGGGGAGCTGTTTTTT.